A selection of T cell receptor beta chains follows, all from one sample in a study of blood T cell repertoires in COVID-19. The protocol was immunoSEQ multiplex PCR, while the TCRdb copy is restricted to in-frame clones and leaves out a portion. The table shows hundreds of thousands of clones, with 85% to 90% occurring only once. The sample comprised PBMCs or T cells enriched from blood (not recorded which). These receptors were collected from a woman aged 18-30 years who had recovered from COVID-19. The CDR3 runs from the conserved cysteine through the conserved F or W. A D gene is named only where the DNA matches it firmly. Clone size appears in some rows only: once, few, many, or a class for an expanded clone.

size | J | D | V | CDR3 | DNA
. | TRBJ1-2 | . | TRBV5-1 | CASSSHHFRTGPSYGYTF | TGCGCCAGCAGCTCCCACCACTTTCGAACAGGGCCCTCCTATGGCTACACCTTC
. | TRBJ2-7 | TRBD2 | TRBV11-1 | CASSVERTRSYEQYF | TGTGCCAGCAGCGTAGAACGGACTAGATCTTACGAGCAGTACTTC
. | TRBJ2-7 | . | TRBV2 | CASTMVGPESAEQYF | TGTGCCAGCACGATGGTTGGCCCGGAGAGCGCGGAGCAGTACTTC
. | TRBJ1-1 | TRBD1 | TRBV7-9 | CASSRQGAVPENTEAFF | TGTGCCAGCAGCAGACAGGGGGCGGTTCCGGAGAACACTGAAGCTTTCTTT
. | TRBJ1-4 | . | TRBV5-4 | CASSHKRANEKLFF | TGTGCCAGCAGCCACAAGCGGGCTAATGAAAAACTGTTTTTT
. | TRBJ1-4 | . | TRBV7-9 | CASSLSATNEKLFF | TGTGCCAGCAGCTTGTCTGCAACTAATGAAAAACTGTTTTTT
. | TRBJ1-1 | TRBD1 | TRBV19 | CATRTGWDTEAFF | TGTGCCACCCGGACAGGATGGGACACTGAAGCTTTCTTT
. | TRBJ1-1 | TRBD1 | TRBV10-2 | CASSEGQGNTEAFF | TGCGCCAGCAGTGAGGGACAGGGGAACACTGAAGCTTTCTTT
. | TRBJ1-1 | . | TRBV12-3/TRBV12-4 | CASSSGFVAFF | TGTGCCAGCAGTTCGGGGTTTGTGGCTTTCTTT
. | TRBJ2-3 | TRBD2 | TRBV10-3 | CASRGRGSTDTQYF | TGTGCCTCCCGAGGGCGGGGGAGCACAGATACGCAGTATTTT
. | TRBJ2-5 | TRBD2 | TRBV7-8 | CASSSWTSYSETQYF | TGTGCCAGCAGCTCCTGGACTAGCTATTCCGAGACCCAGTACTTC
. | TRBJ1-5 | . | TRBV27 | CASSLRGGNQPQHF | TGTGCCAGCAGCCTCAGGGGTGGCAATCAGCCCCAGCATTTT
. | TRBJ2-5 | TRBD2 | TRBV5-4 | CASSLEHPTSGGETQYF | TGTGCCAGCAGCTTGGAACACCCAACTAGCGGGGGAGAGACCCAGTACTTC
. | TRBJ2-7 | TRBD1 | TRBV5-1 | CASSPLDRAYEQYF | TGCGCCAGCAGCCCTTTAGACAGGGCCTACGAGCAGTACTTC
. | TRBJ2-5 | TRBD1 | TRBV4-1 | CASSPLQGGGGTQYF | TGCGCCAGCAGCCCTTTACAGGGGGGTGGCGGGACCCAGTACTTC
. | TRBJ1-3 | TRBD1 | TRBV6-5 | CASSPDRAGNTIYF | TGTGCCAGCAGTCCCGACAGGGCTGGAAACACCATATATTTT
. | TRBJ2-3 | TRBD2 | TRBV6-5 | CASSSLSGGATDTQYF | TGTGCCAGCAGTTCTCTTAGCGGGGGGGCCACAGATACGCAGTATTTT
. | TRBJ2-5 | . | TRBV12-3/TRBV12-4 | CASSLQETQYF | TGTGCCAGCAGTCTCCAAGAGACCCAGTACTTC
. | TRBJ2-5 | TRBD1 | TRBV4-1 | CASSRDRRYQETQYF | TGCGCCAGCAGCCGGGACAGGCGGTACCAAGAGACCCAGTACTTC
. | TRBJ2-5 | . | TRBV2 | CASRSLPGQTGETQYF | TGTGCCAGCAGATCCCTCCCCGGACAAACGGGAGAGACCCAGTACTTC
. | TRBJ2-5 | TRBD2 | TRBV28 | CASSGNSGGAPGTQYF | TGTGCCAGCAGTGGGAATAGCGGGGGGGCCCCCGGGACCCAGTACTTC
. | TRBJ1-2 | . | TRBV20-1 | CSASAGGYGYTF | TGCAGTGCTAGTGCGGGAGGCTATGGCTACACCTTC
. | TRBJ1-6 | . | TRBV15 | CATSSLTGRVVNSPLHF | TGTGCCACCAGCAGTCTTACAGGGCGGGTTGTTAATTCACCCCTCCACTTT
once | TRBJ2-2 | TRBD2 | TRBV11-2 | CASSSNLAGGLNTGELFF | TGTGCCAGCAGCTCCAACTTGGCGGGGGGGCTGAACACCGGGGAGCTGTTTTTT
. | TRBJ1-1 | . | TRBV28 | CASSFTTGFAFF | TGTGCCAGCAGTTTTACTACAGGGTTCGCTTTCTTT
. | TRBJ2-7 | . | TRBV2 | CASSSVPGVEQYF | TGTGCCAGCAGCTCCGTCCCAGGGGTCGAGCAGTACTTC
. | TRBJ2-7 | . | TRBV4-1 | CASSPRDMDSNEQYF | TGCGCCAGCAGCCCCCGGGACATGGATTCTAACGAGCAGTACTTC
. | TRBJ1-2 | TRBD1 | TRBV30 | CAWSVLGQGDGYTF | TGTGCCTGGAGTGTACTAGGACAGGGGGATGGCTACACCTTC
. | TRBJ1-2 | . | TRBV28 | CASSSLYGYTF | TGTGCCAGCAGTTCCCTCTATGGCTACACCTTC
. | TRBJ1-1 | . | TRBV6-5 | CASSYGGGVPEAFF | TGTGCCAGCAGTTACGGTGGGGGGGTACCTGAAGCTTTCTTT
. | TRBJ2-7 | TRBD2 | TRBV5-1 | CASSVGTSGSYEQYF | TGCGCCAGCAGCGTAGGTACTAGCGGCTCCTACGAGCAGTACTTC
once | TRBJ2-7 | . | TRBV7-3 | CASSLRVWTEGFRQYF | TGTGCCAGCAGCTTACGGGTGTGGACAGAGGGTTTTCGGCAGTACTTC
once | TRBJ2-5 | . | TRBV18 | CASSANQETQYF | TGTGCCAGCTCAGCGAATCAAGAGACCCAGTACTTC
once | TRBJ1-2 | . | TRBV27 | CASSPGVGGYTF | TGTGCCAGCAGCCCGGGGGTGGGGGGCTACACCTTC
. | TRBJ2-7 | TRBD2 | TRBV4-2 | CASSQDLTSGGSILSYEQYF | TGTGCCAGCAGCCAAGACCTGACTAGCGGGGGGTCGATCCTCTCCTACGAGCAGTACTTC
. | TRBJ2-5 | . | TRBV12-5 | CASGLGGAETQYF | TGTGCTAGTGGTTTAGGGGGGGCAGAGACCCAGTACTTC
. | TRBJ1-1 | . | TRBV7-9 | CASSLETDNTEAFF | TGTGCCAGCAGCCTAGAGACAGACAACACTGAAGCTTTCTTT
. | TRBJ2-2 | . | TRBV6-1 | CASSEPQEVGELFF | TGTGCCAGCAGTGAACCCCAAGAGGTCGGGGAGCTGTTTTTT
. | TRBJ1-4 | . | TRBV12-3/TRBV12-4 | CASSLLRNEKLFF | TGTGCCAGCAGTTTACTCCGTAATGAAAAACTGTTTTTT
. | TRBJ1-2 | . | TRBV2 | CASSATRGSYGYTF | TGTGCCAGCAGTGCCACCAGGGGAAGCTATGGCTACACCTTC
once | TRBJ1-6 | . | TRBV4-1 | CASSQGAGAQKSSYNSPLHF | TGCGCCAGCAGCCAAGGGGCGGGGGCACAGAAGAGCTCCTATAATTCACCCCTCCACTTT
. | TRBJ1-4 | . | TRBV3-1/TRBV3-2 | CASSQLSAPGSDGEKLFF | TGTGCCAGCAGCCAACTGTCGGCCCCGGGATCTGATGGTGAAAAACTGTTTTTT
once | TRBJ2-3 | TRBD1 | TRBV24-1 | CATSRQGVDTQYF | TGTGCCACCAGTCGACAGGGTGTAGATACGCAGTATTTT
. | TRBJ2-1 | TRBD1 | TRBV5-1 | CASRQGSEQFF | TGCGCCAGCAGACAGGGGAGTGAGCAGTTCTTC
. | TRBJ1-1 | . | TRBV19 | CASTAAVEAFF | TGTGCCAGTACGGCGGCAGTTGAAGCTTTCTTT
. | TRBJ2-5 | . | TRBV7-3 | CASSFGLDSPMETQYF | TGTGCCAGCAGCTTTGGTCTGGACTCCCCAATGGAGACCCAGTACTTC
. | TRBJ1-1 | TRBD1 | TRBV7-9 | CASSAGTVTEAFF | TGTGCCAGCAGCGCCGGGACAGTAACTGAAGCTTTCTTT
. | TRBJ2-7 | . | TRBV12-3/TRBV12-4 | CASSWAAALEQYF | TGTGCCAGCAGTTGGGCCGCCGCCCTCGAGCAGTACTTC
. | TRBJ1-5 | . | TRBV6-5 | CASTFQEPSNQPQHF | TGTGCCAGCACCTTTCAGGAACCTAGCAATCAGCCCCAGCATTTT